This T cell receptor (beta chain) was retrieved from a study of cytomegalovirus exposure and HLA in healthy donors. This PCR relied on a set of 60 Vbeta primers and 13 Jbeta primers. Assay: immunoSEQ multiplex PCR; the TCRdb copy retains only in-frame clones and omits some. The sample yields around 220,000 clones, around 79% seen once. The receptor was derived from a man younger than 30 in good health and CMV-seronegative. Material for sequencing was PBMCs.

The chain's CDR3 is CASNAPGLAGTDTQYF. The CDR3 DNA sequence: TGTGCCAGCAACGCCCCTGGACTAGCGGGCACAGATACGCAGTATTTT. V gene TRBV27 combines with J gene TRBJ2-3; TRBD2 matches at 10 bases. The CDR3 runs 16 residues. The J segment lost 1 base and the V segment lost 7 bases, leaving 8 bases of the junction unmatched. Germline V gene sequence: CDR1 MNHEY, CDR2 SMNVEV (reference sequence).